Detailed here is one T cell receptor (beta chain). This clonotype occurred many times. Its antigen is unknown. There are no base qualities to consult, and no much larger clone falls within one base. V drops 6 bases and J drops 1 base, leaving 21 bases in between. From its cysteine to its phenylalanine, the CDR3 spans 17 amino acids. Of the read, only the CDR3 DNA is kept; its 51 bases are in frame from base 1. The sample originates from a study of human T cells and chemical hapten exposure (dated by TCRdb to about 2021). Turning to the overall study: For sensitization, 2% DPC in acetone was applied to an approximately 2 cm by approximately 2 cm area of upper inner arm skin. Blood for TCR sequencing was provided by twenty-nine alopecia patients at one to four time points (pre-sensitization, 2, 6 and 24 weeks). The patient cohort, mostly female, included alopecia areata with under or over 50% scalp involvement, alopecia totalis and alopecia universalis. Patch tests used Finn chambers with 0.01% DPC on the upper back, scored after 6 days by International Contact Dermatitis Research Group standards. Libraries were combined into a pool for sequencing, and differences in TCR yield between samples came mainly from small differences in library volumes within the pool. Patient blood was sampled pre-sensitization (week 0) and at 2, 6 and about 24 weeks after DPC sensitization. Patients additionally received weekly therapeutic DPC doses to the scalp throughout the approximately 24-week study period. In alopecia patients, the study followed how the peripheral blood TCR repertoire changed in vivo over primary and secondary sensitization to diphenylcyclopropenone (DPC), a hapten. Overall study outcomes, separate from this receptor: After repeated subsampling, the strength of the expansion versus patch-test correlation and the threshold at which it became significant changed. DPC sensitization did not change how many TCRs were above 1 in 1000 frequency, and no evidence was found of alterations in global repertoire structure. A positive correlation was found between the number of PT1 expanded TCRs and patch test score, with significance reached at thresholds 8, 16 and 32 but not 4. Because every patient had alopecia, a presumed autoimmune disease, the patients' immune response might differ from that of healthy individuals. Expanded TCRs formed significantly more large CDR3 similarity clusters than pre-sensitization or healthy control sets, consistent with antigen-driven responses.

The time point label of this sample denotes: patch test 1, 2 weeks after DPC sensitization. Explained via the paper, the treatment or condition label denotes: therapeutic diphenylcyclopropenone sensitization with weekly scalp DPC. At every patch-test visit, the blood draw took place before the patch test was put on. Patients were eligible if aged 18 to 70, diagnosed with alopecia and judged suitable for DPC therapy, and pregnant patients were excluded. Total RNA was isolated from unfractionated whole blood collected in Tempus Blood RNA tubes. Library prep was done by RACE. Sequenced using a NextSeq 500. During library preparation, unique molecular identifiers were attached to individual cDNA molecules so that TCRs could be counted in a quantitative, reproducible way. Each blood RNA sample was used to sequence both TCR alpha and TCR beta chains. Turning to the authors' computational methods: Samples had a median of roughly 99,000 TCRs, with a range from about 20,000 to 690,600. The Decombinator software suite was used to annotate the V, J and CDR3 of the TCR reads. To make PS versus PT1 abundance plots, every sample was subsampled to the same number of TCRs (28,000). TCRs were defined as expanded if absent before sensitization and observed at least eight times at the 2-week time point. TCRdb reprocessing: public reads trimmed at Q25 with fastp, clones called with MiXCR, in-frame beta chains kept. Each CDR3 protein gets just one entry, which takes the most common genes and DNA from the rows behind it. TCRdb, rather than the study authors, made the V and J calls. This sample is represented by 300,000 to 450,000 distinct CDR3 sequences; 4% to 5.5% of them were singletons. The ten top clones hold over 2% of the sample.

Specimen: whole blood, collected in connection with sensitization to the hapten diphenylcyclopropenone (DPC). This clonotype was obtained from a woman between 50 and 59 years old with alopecia areata. Some clones in this sample may be carry-over from other donors' samples. The V and J segments used are TRBV12-3 or TRBV12-4 and TRBJ1-1; a tentative D call is TRBD1 (6 bases match). Here the CDR3 is given as CASSPANSGVTNTEAFF. The nucleotide sequence reads as follows: TGTGCCAGCAGCCCAGCCAATTCAGGGGTAACGAACACTGAAGCTTTCTTT.